The clone carrying this T cell receptor (beta chain) was seen more than once but under ten times. Sample-barcoded 5' priming and a J-beta primer mix drove a second PCR of about 6 to 12 cycles. One entry per CDR3 protein, called by TCRdb with MiXCR from the 5' RACE reads. The sample includes 900,000 to 950,000 distinct CDR3 sequences, under 35% of them seen just once. The CDR3 is 13 residues long. V dropped 0 bases and J dropped 7 bases, with 9 bases sitting between them. Per the germline V gene, CDR1 is SGHAT and CDR2 is FQNNGV. The sample is drawn from a study of blood T cells in healthy people across ages. The data were also submitted as part of a second study, on T cells of mothers and their children.

The sequenced sample consisted of blood. This chain links TRBV11-2 with TRBJ1-1; the D gene is possibly TRBD1 (5 bases). The TCR was taken from a woman aged 40 to 50 in good health. In DNA, the CDR3 is TGTGCCAGCAGCTTAGAGGCGGGGGTTGAAGCTTTCTTT. Translation gives CASSLEAGVEAFF.